The 15 T cell receptor beta chains below all came from one sample that was sequenced in a study of early T cells in non-severe SARS-CoV-2 infection. TCRdb reprocessed the 5' RACE reads via MiXCR and lists one record per CDR3 protein. Here the sample spans about 48,000 distinct CDR3 sequences, over 7.5% being singletons. Material for sequencing was whole blood. The receptors derive from an adult who was a healthcare worker with PCR-confirmed SARS-CoV-2 infection or an uninfected control (not recorded which).

In this sample, this clonotype turned up many times. The chain employs TRBV20-1 and TRBJ2-5; TRBD1 matches 7 bases. The CDR3 extends over 15 amino acids. From germline, CDR1 is DFQATT and CDR2 SNEGSKA (reference sequence). The V and J ends lost 3 bases and 5 bases, in that order; junction bases with no gene match: 12. This CDR3 reads CSASAPRGYAETQYF. The DNA of the CDR3 is TGCAGTGCTAGTGCTCCCAGGGGGTACGCGGAGACCCAGTACTTC.

The CDR3 nucleotides read TGTGCCAGCCTACGGGCACCGTACACTGAAGCTTTCTTT. Translating gives CASLRAPYTEAFF. The chain combines TRBV28 with TRBJ1-1; D not certain. Germline lookup yields CDR1 MDHEN and CDR2 SYDVKM. The CDR3 length is 13 residues. The ends were cut back, 8 bases at V and 3 bases at J, with 13 bases in the middle.

This clonotype has at least ten counts. This chain links TRBV11-2 with TRBJ2-1; no reliable D call. Germline loops: CDR1 SGHAT, CDR2 FQNNGV. The CDR3 loop spans 11 amino acids. Trimming pared 6 bases from V and 11 bases from J, leaving 11 bases between. DNA for the CDR3: TGTGCCAGCAGTGACTCGCCCCAGCAGTTCTTC. It encodes CASSDSPQQFF.

This clonotype was recorded a few times. The gene calls are TRBV11-2 and TRBJ2-7, with D perhaps assigned TRBD1 or TRBD2 (5 bases each). V lost 3 bases, J lost 4 bases, and 16 bases lay in between. CDR3 length equals 15 residues. Germline CDR1 reads SGHAT; CDR2 reads FQNNGV. CDR3 protein: CASSLEAGRWYEQYF. In nucleotides, the CDR3 is TGTGCCAGCAGCTTGGAGGCAGGGAGATGGTACGAGCAGTACTTC.

This clonotype was detected many times. This chain uses TRBV29-1 with TRBJ2-1, with D tentatively TRBD1 (6 bases). CDR3 length: 11 amino acids. Germline V CDR1 and CDR2: SQVTM, ANQGSEA. The V end was cut by 7 bases, the J end by 6 bases, with 10 bases between. The CDR3 DNA reads TGCAGCGGGGGACACGGCAATGAGCAGTTCTTC. The encoded protein is CSGGHGNEQFF.

This clonotype turned up a few times. The genes are TRBV4-1 and TRBJ2-2; 15 nucleotides align to TRBD2. V dropped 4 bases and J dropped 1; count of bases not matched to a gene: 4. Germline loops: CDR1 MGHRA, CDR2 YSYEKL. CDR3 length: 18 residues. CDR3 bases: TGCGCCAGCAGCCTATGGACTAGCGGGAGGGTGAACACCGGGGAGCTGTTTTTT. Translation gives CASSLWTSGRVNTGELFF.

The table lists this clonotype with many counts. The chain joins TRBV3-1 to TRBJ2-1; D not resolved. The germline V gene has CDR1 LGHDT and CDR2 YNNKEL (reference sequence). CDR3 length equals 14 residues. V was shortened by 0 bases and J by 2 bases, with 5 bases between the two germline ends. The CDR3 reads CASSQETPYNEQFF. In DNA form, the CDR3 reads TGTGCCAGCAGCCAAGAAACACCCTACAATGAGCAGTTCTTC.

V usage is TRBV19 and J usage is TRBJ1-2; D not certain. The CDR3 is 14 amino acids. The V gene's germline CDR1 is LNHDA and CDR2 SQIVND (reference sequence). V lost 5 bases, J lost 0 bases, and 10 bases lay in between. CDR3 DNA sequence: TGTGCCAGTAGTCGCGCACTCACTAACTATGGCTACACCTTC. Translated, it gives CASSRALTNYGYTF.

This clonotype was picked up many times. The chain's CDR3 is CASSLRGSDSGNTIYF. DNA for the CDR3: TGTGCCAGCAGCTTAAGGGGCTCCGACTCTGGAAACACCATATATTTT. The chain is built from TRBV7-9 and TRBJ1-3; D perhaps matches TRBD1 (5 bases). CDR1 SEHNR and CDR2 FQNEAQ come from the germline V gene (reference sequence). The CDR3 has 16 amino acids. The V gene lost 2 bases and the J gene lost 0 bases, with 11 bases spanning the gap.

J is TRBJ1-6 and V is TRBV6-6, with D possibly being TRBD1 (6 bases). The CDR3 covers 14 residues. Germline V gives CDR1 MNHNY, CDR2 SVGAGI (reference sequence). V lost 2 bases and J 7 bases, leaving 9 bases between the germline ends. Here the CDR3 reads CASSYTGHNSPLHF. As DNA, the CDR3 is TGTGCCAGCAGTTACACAGGGCACAATTCACCCCTCCACTTT.

Concerning this clonotype: Since the CDR3 does not end with the conserved phenylalanine or tryptophan, this likely comes from a read error. J is TRBJ2-5 and V is TRBV20-1, with TRBD1 matching over 9 bases. Germline CDR1 reads DFQATT; CDR2 reads SNEGSKA (reference sequence). This CDR3 is built from 14 residues. The J segment lost 5 bases and the V segment lost 5 bases, leaving 9 bases of the junction unmatched. The CDR3 nucleotides read TGCAGTGCTCCTCCAGGGACAGGGTTGGAGACCCAGTACATC. Translating gives CSAPPGTGLETQYI.

This clonotype has a handful of counts. This sequence joins TRBV20-1 and TRBJ1-4, with D possibly matching TRBD1 (5 bases). The germline V gene encodes CDR1 DFQATT and CDR2 SNEGSKA (reference sequence). The CDR3 covers 15 residues. V lost 5 bases and J 0 bases, leaving 13 bases between the germline ends. Written as DNA, the CDR3 is TGCAGTGCTGGGGGGGACGGTGCAACTAATGAAAAACTGTTTTTT. This gives the protein CSAGGDGATNEKLFF.

The rearrangement links TRBV27 to TRBJ2-7; D might be TRBD1 or TRBD2, each matching 5 bases. Trimming left V 6 bases short and J 2 bases short, with 14 bases between. Germline V lookup: CDR1 MNHEY, CDR2 SMNVEV (reference sequence). CDR3 size: 14 residues. The CDR3 region has the DNA TGTGCCAGCAGACCCCCGGGGACCGCCTACGAGCAGTACTTC. This gives the protein CASRPPGTAYEQYF.

V is TRBV29-1 and J is TRBJ2-3; weak D call: TRBD1 (5 bases). Trimming removed 4 bases at V and 5 bases at J, with 10 bases between. Per the germline V gene, CDR1 is SQVTM and CDR2 is ANQGSEA. The CDR3 totals 12 residues. CDR3: CSVVQVGDTQYF. CDR3 DNA: TGCAGCGTTGTACAGGTGGGAGATACGCAGTATTTT.

The chain couples TRBV3-1 to TRBJ2-5; no reliable D call. Trimming shortened V by 1 base and J by 3 bases, and 9 bases separated the two germline ends. The germline V gene has CDR1 LGHDT and CDR2 YNNKEL (reference sequence). This CDR3 is 14 amino acids long. CDR3 protein: CASSQAVTEETQYF. The CDR3 nucleotides are TGTGCCAGCAGCCAAGCGGTGACGGAAGAGACCCAGTACTTC.